This is a list of T cell receptor beta chains from one sample in a study of blood T cells in healthy people across ages. From the 5' RACE reads, TCRdb called clonotypes with MiXCR, one entry per CDR3 protein. The data contain hundreds of thousands of distinct CDR3 sequences, roughly three fifths of them singletons. Sequencing was done on a sample of blood. The receptors were sampled from a middle-aged man in good health. The CDR3 runs from the conserved cysteine through the conserved F or W. The D gene is left open where the match is weak. Not every row has a clone size; where given, it reads once, few, many or a size class.

-	TRBV12-3/TRBV12-4	-	TRBJ2-1	TGTGCCAGCAGTTCCTACTCCTTCCGGGATGAGCAGTTCTTC	CASSSYSFRDEQFF
TRBD2	TRBV4-3	-	TRBJ2-1	TGCGCCAGCAGCCAAGAGTTGGACAGGAGCGGGAGGGTGATTGAGCAGTTCTTC	CASSQELDRSGRVIEQFF
-	TRBV11-3	-	TRBJ2-7	TGTGCCAGCAGCTCGTCGGGACTTGCTACCTACGAGCAGTACTTC	CASSSSGLATYEQYF
-	TRBV24-1	-	TRBJ2-3	TGTGCCACCAGTGATTTTGGGGTTAGCACAGATACGCAGTATTTT	CATSDFGVSTDTQYF
TRBD2	TRBV20-1	-	TRBJ2-3	TGCAGTGCCCCGACTAGCGGGTACACAGATACGCAGTATTTT	CSAPTSGYTDTQYF
-	TRBV27	few	TRBJ2-7	TGTGCCAGCAGTTCCCCGGGCGGGTTGCAGCAGTACTTC	CASSSPGGLQQYF
TRBD1	TRBV12-3/TRBV12-4	-	TRBJ1-2	TGTGCCAGCAGACAGGACAGGGCCTATGGCTACACCTTC	CASRQDRAYGYTF
TRBD2	TRBV5-6	-	TRBJ2-5	TGTGCCAGCAGCAACCAACCGGGACTAGCGGGGTACAATGAGCAGTACTTC	CASSNQPGLAGYNEQYF
-	TRBV9	few	TRBJ1-1	TGTGCCAGCAGTCGACAGTCAGGAAACACTGAAGCTTTCTTT	CASSRQSGNTEAFF
-	TRBV14	few	TRBJ1-1	TGTGCCAGCAGCCAGATACGGAACACTGAAGCTTTCTTT	CASSQIRNTEAFF
-	TRBV7-9	-	TRBJ2-3	TGTGCCAGCAGCCCGGACGGAGGGCTCACAGATACGCAGTATTTT	CASSPDGGLTDTQYF
-	TRBV7-8	once	TRBJ2-2	TGTGCCAGCGGGGAGCTGTTTTTT	CASGELFF
-	TRBV7-2	few	TRBJ2-3	TGTGCCAGCAGCGAACAGGGTAGTACGCAGTATTTT	CASSEQGSTQYF
-	TRBV28	-	TRBJ2-5	TGTGCCAGCAGTTTAAGACAACCACAAGAGACCCAGTACTTC	CASSLRQPQETQYF
-	TRBV9	-	TRBJ1-2	TGTGCCAGCAGCGTAGATACACGAGGGGGGGTTGTCGGCTACACCTTC	CASSVDTRGGVVGYTF
-	TRBV28	-	TRBJ2-5	TGTGCCAGCAGAGAAACAGCCCTGGAGACCCAGTACTTC	CASRETALETQYF
TRBD2	TRBV20-1	once	TRBJ2-5	TGCAGTGCTCTAGAGCCCTTGAGCGGGGGGGTTCCGGAGACCCAGTACTTC	CSALEPLSGGVPETQYF
-	TRBV7-2	-	TRBJ2-6	TGTGCCAGCAGCGACCCAGCTGGGGCCAACGTCCTGACTTTC	CASSDPAGANVLTF
-	TRBV28	-	TRBJ1-2	TGTGCCAGCAGTGACAGGAGTCCTAACTATGGCTACACCTTC	CASSDRSPNYGYTF
-	TRBV18	-	TRBJ2-4	TGTGCCAGCTCACCAATGAGAGGGGGTAAAAACATTCAGTACTTC	CASSPMRGGKNIQYF
-	TRBV29-1	few	TRBJ2-7	TGCAGCGTTGTGTGGGACATTACCTACGAGCAGTACTTC	CSVVWDITYEQYF
-	TRBV3-1	-	TRBJ2-3	TGTGCCAGCAGCCAAGTTGGAGGCAGAAGCACAGATACGCAGTATTTT	CASSQVGGRSTDTQYF
-	TRBV7-3	few	TRBJ2-1	TGTGCCAGCAGCCCCCTTCAGGGCCAGGGTGAGCAGTTCTTC	CASSPLQGQGEQFF
-	TRBV3-1	-	TRBJ1-1	TGTGCCAGCAGCCAATTCCGGTCTGAAGCTTTCTTT	CASSQFRSEAFF
-	TRBV7-3	-	TRBJ1-2	TGTGCCAGCAGCCTAGACAGCGTCTCTAACTATGGCTACACCTTC	CASSLDSVSNYGYTF
TRBD1	TRBV27	-	TRBJ1-2	TGTGCCAGCAGTTTAGGGACAGGGGCGGGCTACACCTTC	CASSLGTGAGYTF
TRBD2	TRBV7-9	-	TRBJ2-5	TGTGCCAGCATCATCGACGGGACTAAGGGTCGAGAGACCCAGTACTTC	CASIIDGTKGRETQYF